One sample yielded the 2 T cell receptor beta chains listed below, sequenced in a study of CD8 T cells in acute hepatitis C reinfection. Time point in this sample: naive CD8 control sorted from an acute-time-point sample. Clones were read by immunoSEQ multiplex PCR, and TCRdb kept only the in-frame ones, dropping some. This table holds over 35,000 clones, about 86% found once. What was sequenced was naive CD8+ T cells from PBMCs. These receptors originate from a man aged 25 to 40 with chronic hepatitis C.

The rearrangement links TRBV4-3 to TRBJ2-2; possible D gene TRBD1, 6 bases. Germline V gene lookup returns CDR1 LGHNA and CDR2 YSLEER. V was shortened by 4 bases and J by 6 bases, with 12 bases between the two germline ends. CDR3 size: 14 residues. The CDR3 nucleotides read TGCGCCAGCAGCCCTACAGGGCGCGCCGGGGAGCTGTTTTTT. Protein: CASSPTGRAGELFF.

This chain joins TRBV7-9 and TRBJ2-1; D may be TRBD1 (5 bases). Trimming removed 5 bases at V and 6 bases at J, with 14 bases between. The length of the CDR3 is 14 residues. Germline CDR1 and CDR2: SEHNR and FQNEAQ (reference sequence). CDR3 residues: CASSTREGANEQFF. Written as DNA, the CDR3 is TGTGCCAGCAGCACAAGGGAAGGGGCCAATGAGCAGTTCTTC.